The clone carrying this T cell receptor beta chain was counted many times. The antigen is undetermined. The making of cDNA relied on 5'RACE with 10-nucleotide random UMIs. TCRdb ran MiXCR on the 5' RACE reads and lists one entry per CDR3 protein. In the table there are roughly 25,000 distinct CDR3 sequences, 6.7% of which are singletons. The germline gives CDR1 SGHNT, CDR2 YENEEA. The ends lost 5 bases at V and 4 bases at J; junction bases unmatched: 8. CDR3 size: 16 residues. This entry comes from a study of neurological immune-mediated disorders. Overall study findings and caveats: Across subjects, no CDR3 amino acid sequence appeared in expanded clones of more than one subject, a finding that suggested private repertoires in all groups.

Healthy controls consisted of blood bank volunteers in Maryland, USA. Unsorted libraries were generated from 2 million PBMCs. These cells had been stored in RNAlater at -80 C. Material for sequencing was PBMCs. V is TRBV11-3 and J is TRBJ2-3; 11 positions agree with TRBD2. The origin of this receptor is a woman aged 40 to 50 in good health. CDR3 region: CASSELAGDAPDTQYF. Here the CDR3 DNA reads TGTGCCAGCAGCGAACTAGCGGGAGATGCCCCAGATACGCAGTATTTT.